This is a list of T cell receptor beta chains from one sample in a study of early T cells in non-severe SARS-CoV-2 infection. TCRdb re-called the 5' RACE reads through MiXCR, storing one row per CDR3 protein. The data hold some 91,000 distinct CDR3 sequences, with 15% observed a single time. Input material: whole blood. The receptors were gathered from an adult who was a healthcare worker with PCR-confirmed SARS-CoV-2 infection or an uninfected control (not recorded which). Both conserved end residues are part of each CDR3. A D gene is named only where the DNA matches it firmly. Clone size is stated in some rows and not others, as once, few, many or a class when expanded.

CDR3aa: CSVALPETQYF
CDR3nt: TGCAGCGTTGCCCTCCCAGAAACCCAGTACTTC
j_gene: TRBJ2-5
abundance: .
d_gene: .
v_gene: TRBV29-1

CDR3aa: CASSELGAVGSPLHF
CDR3nt: TGCGCCAGCAGTGAGCTGGGAGCTGTCGGTTCACCCCTCCACTTT
j_gene: TRBJ1-6
abundance: .
d_gene: .
v_gene: TRBV10-2

CDR3aa: CASSLVLGNNEQFF
CDR3nt: TGTGCCAGCAGCTTAGTATTGGGGAACAATGAGCAGTTCTTC
j_gene: TRBJ2-1
abundance: few
d_gene: .
v_gene: TRBV7-6

CDR3aa: CASSLPRRGEQYF
CDR3nt: TGTGCCAGCAGCTTACCCAGACGGGGCGAGCAGTACTTC
j_gene: TRBJ2-7
abundance: .
d_gene: .
v_gene: TRBV7-2

CDR3aa: CAWGTYNEQFF
CDR3nt: TGTGCCTGGGGGACTTACAATGAGCAGTTCTTC
j_gene: TRBJ2-1
abundance: .
d_gene: .
v_gene: TRBV30

CDR3aa: CASSLSGRSYEQYF
CDR3nt: TGTGCCAGCAGCTTGTCTGGGAGGTCCTACGAGCAGTACTTC
j_gene: TRBJ2-7
abundance: .
d_gene: .
v_gene: TRBV5-4

CDR3aa: CASSLSSEQYF
CDR3nt: TGTGCCAGCAGCTTGTCCTCCGAGCAGTACTTC
j_gene: TRBJ2-7
abundance: few
d_gene: .
v_gene: TRBV11-1

CDR3aa: CASSSWDTRRSYEQYF
CDR3nt: TGTGCCAGCAGTTCCTGGGACACCCGTCGATCGTACGAGCAGTACTTC
j_gene: TRBJ2-7
abundance: .
d_gene: .
v_gene: TRBV28

CDR3aa: CASSYGTSGRASLNTQYF
CDR3nt: TGTGCCAGCAGTTACGGGACTAGCGGGAGGGCCTCCCTGAATACGCAGTATTTT
j_gene: TRBJ2-3
abundance: .
d_gene: TRBD2
v_gene: TRBV6-6

CDR3aa: CASGGLGTQPQHF
CDR3nt: TGTGCCAGCGGGGGACTGGGTACTCAGCCCCAGCATTTT
j_gene: TRBJ1-5
abundance: .
d_gene: .
v_gene: TRBV6-2/TRBV6-3

CDR3aa: CASSETTVSGANVLTF
CDR3nt: TGTGCCAGCAGTGAGACGACAGTCTCTGGGGCCAACGTCCTGACTTTC
j_gene: TRBJ2-6
abundance: few
d_gene: .
v_gene: TRBV6-1

CDR3aa: CASTPDYPYNEQFF
CDR3nt: TGTGCCAGCACCCCGGACTACCCCTACAATGAGCAGTTCTTC
j_gene: TRBJ2-1
abundance: .
d_gene: .
v_gene: TRBV12-3/TRBV12-4

CDR3aa: CASSLGRLANTGELFF
CDR3nt: TGTGCCAGCAGCTTAGGCCGGCTAGCGAACACCGGGGAGCTGTTTTTT
j_gene: TRBJ2-2
abundance: .
d_gene: .
v_gene: TRBV11-2

CDR3aa: CASSGTGTSGRIGRVSGANVLTF
CDR3nt: TGTGCCAGCAGTGGTACCGGGACTAGCGGGAGAATCGGTCGCGTATCTGGGGCCAACGTCCTGACTTTC
j_gene: TRBJ2-6
abundance: .
d_gene: TRBD2
v_gene: TRBV6-2/TRBV6-3

CDR3aa: CSVGQGAISGANVLTF
CDR3nt: TGCAGCGTTGGACAGGGGGCCATCTCTGGGGCCAACGTCCTGACTTTC
j_gene: TRBJ2-6
abundance: many
d_gene: TRBD1
v_gene: TRBV29-1

CDR3aa: CASSLAGGTANYGYTF
CDR3nt: TGTGCCAGCAGCTTAGCGGGGGGGACAGCTAACTATGGCTACACCTTC
j_gene: TRBJ1-2
abundance: .
d_gene: TRBD1
v_gene: TRBV7-2

CDR3aa: CASSKDRLGNTIYF
CDR3nt: TGTGCCAGCAGTAAAGACAGACTCGGAAACACCATATATTTT
j_gene: TRBJ1-3
abundance: .
d_gene: .
v_gene: TRBV2

CDR3aa: CASSSASSLGAGELFF
CDR3nt: TGTGCCAGCAGTTCCGCGAGTAGCCTGGGGGCCGGGGAGCTGTTTTTT
j_gene: TRBJ2-2
abundance: .
d_gene: .
v_gene: TRBV28

CDR3aa: CASKGRAWEGEQFF
CDR3nt: TGTGCCAGCAAGGGGAGGGCCTGGGAGGGCGAGCAGTTCTTC
j_gene: TRBJ2-1
abundance: few
d_gene: TRBD2
v_gene: TRBV6-5

CDR3aa: CASSPGTGSYNEQFF
CDR3nt: TGCGCCAGCAGCCCCGGGACAGGGTCCTACAATGAGCAGTTCTTC
j_gene: TRBJ2-1
abundance: few
d_gene: TRBD1
v_gene: TRBV5-1

CDR3aa: CASSPGLKTQYF
CDR3nt: TGCGCCAGCTCCCCGGGACTTAAGACCCAGTACTTC
j_gene: TRBJ2-5
abundance: .
d_gene: .
v_gene: TRBV10-1

CDR3aa: CASSSSQGSLYYEQYF
CDR3nt: TGTGCCAGCAGTTCGTCACAGGGGTCGCTCTACTACGAGCAGTACTTC
j_gene: TRBJ2-7
abundance: many
d_gene: TRBD1
v_gene: TRBV28

CDR3aa: CSGLHNEQFF
CDR3nt: TGCAGCGGGCTCCACAATGAGCAGTTCTTC
j_gene: TRBJ2-1
abundance: few
d_gene: .
v_gene: TRBV29-1

CDR3aa: CSSGQGSDNEQFF
CDR3nt: TGCAGTTCGGGACAGGGGTCGGACAATGAGCAGTTCTTC
j_gene: TRBJ2-1
abundance: many
d_gene: TRBD1
v_gene: TRBV20-1

CDR3aa: CASRDRGNYGYTF
CDR3nt: TGTGCCAGCAGAGACAGGGGAAACTATGGCTACACCTTC
j_gene: TRBJ1-2
abundance: .
d_gene: TRBD1
v_gene: TRBV5-4

CDR3aa: CASSQEADTGELFF
CDR3nt: TGTGCCAGCAGCCAAGAGGCGGACACCGGGGAGCTGTTTTTT
j_gene: TRBJ2-2
abundance: few
d_gene: .
v_gene: TRBV4-2

CDR3aa: CASMGVDYNEQFF
CDR3nt: TGTGCCAGCATGGGGGTGGACTACAATGAGCAGTTCTTC
j_gene: TRBJ2-1
abundance: .
d_gene: .
v_gene: TRBV6-1

CDR3aa: CASSPPAGAGIQYF
CDR3nt: TGTGCCAGCAGCCCGCCGGCAGGGGCCGGCATTCAGTACTTC
j_gene: TRBJ2-4
abundance: few
d_gene: .
v_gene: TRBV7-2

CDR3aa: CASSLVWGQGQPQHF
CDR3nt: TGTGCCAGCAGCTTAGTGTGGGGTCAGGGGCAGCCCCAACATTTT
j_gene: TRBJ1-5
abundance: .
d_gene: .
v_gene: TRBV7-2

CDR3aa: CSAESRVEGEKLFF
CDR3nt: TGCAGTGCCGAAAGCAGGGTAGAAGGGGAAAAACTGTTTTTT
j_gene: TRBJ1-4
abundance: few
d_gene: .
v_gene: TRBV20-1

CDR3aa: CASSLANSGDTEAFF
CDR3nt: TGCGCCAGCAGCTTGGCCAACAGCGGGGACACTGAAGCTTTCTTT
j_gene: TRBJ1-1
abundance: many
d_gene: .
v_gene: TRBV5-1

CDR3aa: CASSLEGLGTFF
CDR3nt: TGTGCCAGCAGTTTAGAGGGACTGGGAACTTTCTTT
j_gene: TRBJ1-1
abundance: .
d_gene: .
v_gene: TRBV28

CDR3aa: CASSQRTGGIKNIQYF
CDR3nt: TGTGCCAGCAGTCAACGGACAGGGGGCATCAAAAACATTCAGTACTTC
j_gene: TRBJ2-4
abundance: many
d_gene: TRBD1
v_gene: TRBV6-5

CDR3aa: CASSMRVGTSSYEQYF
CDR3nt: TGTGCCAGTAGTATGAGAGTGGGGACATCCTCCTACGAGCAGTACTTC
j_gene: TRBJ2-7
abundance: many
d_gene: .
v_gene: TRBV19

CDR3aa: CASSSSSGTQYF
CDR3nt: TGCGCCTCCTCCTCGAGTAGCGGGACCCAGTACTTC
j_gene: TRBJ2-5
abundance: few
d_gene: .
v_gene: TRBV10-1

CDR3aa: CATSRDLGEMREQYF
CDR3nt: TGTGCCACCAGCAGAGATTTAGGGGAAATGAGGGAGCAGTACTTC
j_gene: TRBJ2-7
abundance: .
d_gene: .
v_gene: TRBV15

CDR3aa: CASSSGAQTSYEQYF
CDR3nt: TGTGCCAGCAGCTCTGGGGCCCAAACATCTTACGAGCAGTACTTC
j_gene: TRBJ2-7
abundance: few
d_gene: .
v_gene: TRBV5-4

CDR3aa: CASSRQEGTEAFF
CDR3nt: TGTGCCAGCAGCCGTCAGGAGGGCACTGAAGCTTTCTTT
j_gene: TRBJ1-1
abundance: .
d_gene: .
v_gene: TRBV12-3/TRBV12-4

CDR3aa: CASSLGQGRDSPLHF
CDR3nt: TGCGCCAGCAGCTTGGGACAGGGAAGGGATTCACCCCTCCACTTT
j_gene: TRBJ1-6
abundance: few
d_gene: TRBD1
v_gene: TRBV5-1

CDR3aa: CASSLSRLGGGSYEQYF
CDR3nt: TGTGCCAGCAGTTTATCTCGTCTCGGAGGGGGCTCCTACGAGCAGTACTTC
j_gene: TRBJ2-7
abundance: .
d_gene: .
v_gene: TRBV12-3/TRBV12-4

CDR3aa: CASSWVAGAKETQYF
CDR3nt: TGTGCCAGCAGTTGGGTAGCGGGAGCCAAAGAGACCCAGTACTTC
j_gene: TRBJ2-5
abundance: many
d_gene: TRBD2
v_gene: TRBV12-3/TRBV12-4

CDR3aa: CATRSGSGRAREDTQYF
CDR3nt: TGTGCCACCAGATCGGGAAGCGGGAGGGCCCGGGAAGATACGCAGTATTTT
j_gene: TRBJ2-3
abundance: few
d_gene: TRBD2
v_gene: TRBV15

CDR3aa: CATSDPTSGTSRPPYEQYF
CDR3nt: TGTGCCACCAGTGACCCCACTAGCGGAACAAGCCGACCCCCCTACGAGCAGTACTTC
j_gene: TRBJ2-7
abundance: .
d_gene: TRBD2
v_gene: TRBV24-1

CDR3aa: CSVDRGRGEQYF
CDR3nt: TGCAGCGTTGACCGGGGGCGAGGAGAGCAGTACTTC
j_gene: TRBJ2-7
abundance: .
d_gene: .
v_gene: TRBV29-1

CDR3aa: CSVEQHTDTQYF
CDR3nt: TGCAGCGTTGAGCAACACACAGATACGCAGTATTTT
j_gene: TRBJ2-3
abundance: many
d_gene: .
v_gene: TRBV29-1

CDR3aa: CSARTSGRDTQYF
CDR3nt: TGCAGTGCCAGGACTAGCGGGAGGGATACGCAGTATTTT
j_gene: TRBJ2-3
abundance: .
d_gene: TRBD2
v_gene: TRBV20-1

CDR3aa: CASSFFTTYEQYF
CDR3nt: TGTGCCAGCAGTTTCTTTACGACCTACGAGCAGTACTTC
j_gene: TRBJ2-7
abundance: .
d_gene: .
v_gene: TRBV28

CDR3aa: CASSLSGREQYF
CDR3nt: TGTGCCAGCAGTTTAAGTGGTCGGGAGCAGTACTTC
j_gene: TRBJ2-7
abundance: .
d_gene: .
v_gene: TRBV28

CDR3aa: CASGTVSYEQYF
CDR3nt: TGTGCCAGCGGGACGGTCTCCTACGAGCAGTACTTC
j_gene: TRBJ2-7
abundance: few
d_gene: .
v_gene: TRBV28